This TCR beta chain originates from a study of cytomegalovirus exposure and HLA in healthy donors. Study-wide context: A prior study identified over 100 million unique TCR beta sequences from roughly 180 million T cells.

Germline V gene sequence: CDR1 LNHDA, CDR2 SQIVND (reference sequence). CDR3 size: 15 residues. V lost 7 bases to trimming and J lost 2 bases; unmatched junction nucleotides: 9. Broader study findings: When a later analysis was performed, an Asian-associated ancestry cluster reportedly had fewer N-insertions than the roughly 700-donor mean. In a later analysis, most CMV-associated TCR beta chains appeared HLA-restricted.

As regards this clone: Antigen: not known.

Amplification used 60 Vbeta primers and 13 Jbeta primers. Sequencing used immunoSEQ multiplex PCR; TCRdb keeps in-frame clones, though not all of them. The repertoire holds 150,000 to 200,000 clones, with around 76% as singletons. Sequenced: PBMCs. The V call is TRBV19, the J call TRBJ2-3; 7 bases align to TRBD1. This clonotype was sampled from a woman aged 35 to 49 in good health and CMV-seronegative. The DNA for the CDR3 is TGTGCCAGTACCACCGGGACAGAATACACAGATACGCAGTATTTT. Protein: CASTTGTEYTDTQYF.